What follows is one T cell receptor (beta chain) and its context. Unmatched junction bases numbered 12, after V lost 4 bases and J lost 6 bases. Per germline, CDR1 LGHDT and CDR2 YNNKEL (reference sequence). This CDR3 has 16 residues. This entry belongs to a study of blood T cells in healthy people across ages. Then a second PCR, running about 6 to 12 cycles, was carried out with a sample-barcoded 5' primer and a J-beta primer mix. TCRdb independently ran MiXCR on the 5' RACE reads; one entry per CDR3 protein. The sample has hundreds of thousands of distinct CDR3 sequences, around 41% seen once. V gene TRBV3-1 combines with J gene TRBJ2-1; 7 bases are a match to TRBD2. The specimen was blood. The receptor comes from a man aged 80 or over in good health. The CDR3 DNA reads TGTGCCAGCAGCCCACCGGGGGGACTACCCTCCAATGAGCAGTTCTTC. Its protein is CASSPPGGLPSNEQFF.